The 17 T cell receptor beta chains reported below all come from one sample, sequenced in a study of CD8+ T cells in alopecia areata. This sample's treatment: oral pan-JAK inhibitor, 5-10 mg twice daily. As the sequencing template, cDNA was produced by extracting RNA and reverse transcribing it. This table comes from immunoSEQ multiplex PCR, and its TCRdb copy is limited to in-frame clones, with some not included. Here the sample spans about 120,000 clones, roughly 50% being singletons. The starting material was CD4+ T cells sorted from blood, obtained at week 24, from a patient treated with tofacitinib. All receptors derive from a human donor with alopecia areata.

This chain connects TRBV7-9 to TRBJ1-6; no clear D gene. With 4 bases removed from V and 1 base from J, the gap between germline ends came to 5 bases. CDR1 SEHNR and CDR2 FQNEAQ come from the germline V gene (reference sequence). CDR3 size: 14 residues. The CDR3 DNA reads as TGTGCCAGCAGCTCCTCGTCCTATAATTCACCCCTCCACTTT. Encoded protein: CASSSSSYNSPLHF.

The V and J genes are TRBV29-1 and TRBJ1-5, with 10 nucleotides matching TRBD1. V was clipped by 6 bases and J by 2 bases; unmatched bases: 7. Germline loops: CDR1 SQVTM, CDR2 ANQGSEA. The length of the CDR3 is 15 residues. The CDR3 DNA reads as TGCAGCGTCGGGACAGGGGCTAGTGGCAATCAGCCCCAGCATTTT. Encoded protein: CSVGTGASGNQPQHF.

The chain couples TRBV4-1 to TRBJ2-3, with D uncertain. This CDR3 is built from 13 residues. CDR1 and CDR2 from the germline V gene are MGHRA and YSYEKL. The ends were cut back, 4 bases at V and 10 bases at J, with 15 bases in the middle. DNA for the CDR3: TGCGCCAGCAGCCTAACCTTTCCAGACGCGCAGTATTTT. Its translation: CASSLTFPDAQYF.

This clone came up a few times. The chain recombines TRBV23-1 with TRBJ1-2; 9 bases map to TRBD1. TRBV23-1 is classed as an ORF, of uncertain function. Trimming cost V 0 bases and J 3 bases; bases outside gene matches: 8. The CDR3 has 17 residues. The CDR3 loop is CASSQSAGQGPYYGYTF. DNA of the CDR3: TGCGCCAGCAGTCAATCGGCTGGACAGGGGCCTTACTATGGCTACACCTTC.

The chain employs TRBV25-1 and TRBJ2-3; D assignment may be TRBD1 or TRBD2 (5 bases each). The CDR3 totals 16 residues. CDR1 and CDR2 from the germline V gene are MGHDK and SYGVNS. Between the trimmed V and J ends, which lost 2 bases and 2 bases, there was a span of 14 bases. The CDR3 loop reads CASSERPGTTTDTQYF. The DNA of the CDR3 is TGTGCCAGCAGTGAACGCCCCGGGACCACCACAGATACGCAGTATTTT.

V gene TRBV2 combines with J gene TRBJ1-4; D is undetermined. The germline V gene has CDR1 SNHLY and CDR2 FYNNEI. Trimming removed 7 bases from V and 0 bases from J, with 9 bases in between. This CDR3 contains 14 residues. This chain's CDR3 is CASIVSTTNEKLFF. CDR3 sequence (DNA): TGTGCCAGCATCGTCAGTACAACTAATGAAAAACTGTTTTTT.

The chain joins TRBV29-1 to TRBJ2-2, with D possibly being TRBD1 (6 bases). Germline V CDR1 and CDR2: SQVTM, ANQGSEA. The CDR3 runs 16 residues. Trimming removed 7 bases from V and 9 bases from J, with 27 bases in between. The CDR3 DNA reads as TGCAGCGCCTTGAGGTCTTCCACAGGAAGGGGGAGGGAGCTGTTTTTT. This sequence encodes CSALRSSTGRGRELFF.

The V and J genes are TRBV4-3 and TRBJ2-4, with TRBD2 matching 15 bases. The CDR3 runs to 16 residues. The germline V gene encodes CDR1 LGHNA and CDR2 YSLEER. V lost 0 bases and J lost 7; bases outside the gene matches: 1. The CDR3 DNA follows: TGCGCCAGCAGCCAAGAAGGGACTAGCGGGGGGAACATTCAGTACTTC. This encodes CASSQEGTSGGNIQYF.

This clone was seen a few times. The chain combines TRBV10-3 with TRBJ1-1; 9 positions match TRBD1. This CDR3 has 16 residues. Germline loops: CDR1 ENHRY, CDR2 SYGVKD. Trimming at V came to 6 bases and at J to 1 base, leaving 9 bases not matched to a gene. CDR3 loop: CAISSDRGVQNTEAFF. The CDR3, as DNA: TGTGCCATCAGCTCCGACAGGGGGGTGCAGAACACTGAAGCTTTCTTT.

Only a few counts were recorded for this clone. The chain is built from TRBV30 and TRBJ2-7; D unclear. Germline V gene sequence: CDR1 GTSNPN, CDR2 SVGIG (reference sequence). V gave up 1 base and J gave up 12 bases, with 13 bases separating them. The CDR3 is 11 amino acids. In DNA, the CDR3 is TGTGCCTGGAGTGCTGAGCCCGGTACGTACTTC. Its translation is CAWSAEPGTYF.

The J gene is TRBJ2-3, the V gene TRBV29-1; 7 bases agree with TRBD1. The ends lost 6 bases at V and 1 base at J; junction bases unmatched: 13. The CDR3 has 16 residues. Germline V gene data show CDR1 as SQVTM and CDR2 as ANQGSEA. This CDR3 reads CSVLAPRTGRTDTQYF. The CDR3 nucleotides read TGCAGCGTGCTAGCTCCCAGGACAGGTCGCACAGATACGCAGTATTTT.

The chain combines TRBV29-1 with TRBJ2-1, with D possibly matching TRBD1 (5 bases). V lost 7 bases and J lost 4, with 14 bases in between. Per germline, CDR1 SQVTM and CDR2 ANQGSEA. CDR3 length: 13 amino acids. The CDR3 sequence: CSASTALYNEQFF. CDR3 DNA sequence: TGCAGCGCCTCGACAGCTCTATACAATGAGCAGTTCTTC.

This clone was detected a few times. This rearrangement joins TRBV30 to TRBJ2-3; unclear D gene. The CDR3 consists of 14 residues. The germline V gene encodes CDR1 GTSNPN and CDR2 SVGIG (reference sequence). Trimming took off 3 bases at V and 0 bases at J, with 10 bases between the two ends. CDR3 amino acids: CAWRGRSSTDTQYF. CDR3 DNA sequence: TGTGCCTGGAGGGGTCGTTCTAGCACAGATACGCAGTATTTT.

The chain employs TRBV9 and TRBJ1-3; no definite D call. Between the trimmed V and J ends, which lost 4 bases and 4 bases, there was a span of 15 bases. Germline-derived CDR1 and CDR2 are SGDLS and YYNGEE. The CDR3 length is 15 residues. This CDR3 is CASSPFGRYGNTIYF. The CDR3 DNA reads TGTGCCAGCAGCCCGTTCGGACGGTACGGAAACACCATATATTTT.

This clone was observed a handful of times. The junction and the germline gene differ at one end; a read error may be behind it. V gene TRBV7-7 combines with J gene TRBJ2-5, with TRBD2 matching over 9 bases. Germline-derived CDR1 and CDR2 are SSHAT and FNYEAQ (reference sequence). The CDR3 loop spans 14 amino acids. CDR3 in amino acids: CASSSLAGQETQYF. Written as DNA, the CDR3 is TGTGCTAGCAGCTCTCTAGCGGGGCAAGAGACCCAGTACTTC.

The rearrangement links TRBV9 to TRBJ2-3; TRBD2 matches at 8 bases. There are 14 residues in the CDR3. Germline V gene data show CDR1 as SGDLS and CDR2 as YYNGEE. The V and J ends lost 0 bases and 11 bases, in that order; junction bases with no gene match: 8. Written as DNA, the CDR3 is TGTGCCAGCAGCGTAGCGGGGGGGCAGGTGGAGCAGTATTTT. As protein: CASSVAGGQVEQYF.

The chain recombines TRBV30 with TRBJ2-7; D is uncertain. Trimming shortened V by 3 bases and J by 2 bases, and 8 bases separated the two germline ends. Germline loops: CDR1 GTSNPN, CDR2 SVGIG (reference sequence). The CDR3 runs to 12 residues. The CDR3 nucleotides are TGTGCCTGGAGATCCGTAGCCTACGAGCAGTACTTC. It codes for CAWRSVAYEQYF.